One sample yielded the 32 T cell receptor beta chains listed below, sequenced in a study of T cell changes during pregnancy in multiple sclerosis (dated by TCRdb to between 2018 and 2020). The library was prepared using the immunoSEQ multiplex PCR assay. TCRdb took this table from immuneACCESS and kept in-frame rearrangements with V and J called. Such tables lack part of the clones; where checked against another copy, unresolved V genes explain under half of the gap, and the rest is unexplained. This sample gives approximately 88,000 clones in total; over 80% of them show up just once. 4.3% of the sample rests with the top ten. Material: peripheral blood, obtained in the first trimester of pregnancy. The source is a female donor with multiple sclerosis, enrolled in a pregnancy study.

This sequence joins TRBV2 and TRBJ1-2, with D maybe TRBD1 (6 bases). Trimming stripped 6 bases from V and 4 bases from J, with 18 bases between. The germline gives CDR1 SNHLY, CDR2 FYNNEI. The CDR3 extends over 15 amino acids. CDR3 DNA: TGTGCCAGCAGCGGGGGGGGCGGAGCATTCTATGGCTACACCTTC. Amino acids: CASSGGGGAFYGYTF.

The chain combines TRBV7-3 with TRBJ1-2; D uncertain. V was shortened by 2 bases and J by 2 bases, with 6 bases between the two germline ends. The CDR3 consists of 13 residues. Germline values: CDR1 SGHTA, CDR2 FQGTGA. CDR3 protein: CASSLVPNYGYTF. CDR3 in DNA: TGTGCCAGCAGCTTAGTTCCAAACTATGGCTACACCTTC.

The chain uses TRBV25-1 and TRBJ1-5, with D possibly being TRBD1 (5 bases). Germline lookup yields CDR1 MGHDK and CDR2 SYGVNS. The CDR3 is 16 amino acids. V was shortened by 6 bases and J by 0 bases, with 15 bases between the two germline ends. For the CDR3, the DNA is TGTGCCAGCAGACCACCAGGGCTTAATAGCAATCAGCCCCAGCATTTT. Translating gives CASRPPGLNSNQPQHF. Drawing the rest from reference TRBV25-1 and TRBJ1-5, the complete variable domain is EADIYQTPRYLVIGTGKKITLECSQTMGHDKMYWYQQDPGMELHLIHYSYGVNSTEKGDLSSESTVSRIRTEHFPLTLESARPSHTSQYLCASRPPGLNSNQPQHFGDGTRLSIL.

This chain joins TRBV19 and TRBJ1-6; tentative D call: TRBD1 (6 bases). This CDR3 has 14 amino acids. Germline V gives CDR1 LNHDA, CDR2 SQIVND (reference sequence). Trimming removed 4 bases at V and 9 bases at J, with 13 bases between. For the CDR3, the DNA is TGTGCCAGTAGTAAACCCATACAGGGTTCACCCCTCCACTTT. Translated: CASSKPIQGSPLHF.

This rearrangement joins TRBV19 to TRBJ1-1, with 8 bases lining up with TRBD1. The V gene end was trimmed by 1 base and the J gene end by 10 bases; junction bases not matched to a gene: 2. Looked up from germline, CDR1 is LNHDA and CDR2 is SQIVND (reference sequence). This CDR3 spans 12 amino acids. The CDR3 nucleotides are TGTGCCAGTAGTATAGGCGGGACAGGAGCTTTCTTT. It translates to CASSIGGTGAFF. The full variable domain, with the rest looked up from reference TRBV19 and TRBJ1-1, is DGGITQSPKYLFRKEGQNVTLSCEQNLNHDAMYWYRQDPGQGLRLIYYSQIVNDFQKGDIAEGYSVSREKKESFPLTVTSAQKNPTAFYLCASSIGGTGAFFGQGTRLTVV.

The chain is built from TRBV7-3 and TRBJ2-3, with 7 bases matching TRBD2. CDR1 and CDR2 from the germline V gene are SGHTA and FQGTGA. The CDR3 has 14 residues. With 6 bases clipped from V and 4 bases from J, the junction kept 7 bases outside the gene matches. CDR3 sequence reads: CASSPGGGSDTQYF. The CDR3 bases are TGTGCCAGCAGTCCCGGGGGAGGGTCAGATACGCAGTATTTT.

This rearrangement joins TRBV6-5 to TRBJ1-2; D gene uncertain. Looked up from germline, CDR1 is MNHEY and CDR2 is SVGAGI. This CDR3 has 12 residues. V lost 2 bases and J 5 bases, leaving 6 bases between the germline ends. Written as DNA, the CDR3 is TGTGCCAGCAGTTACAAGCTATATGGCTACACCTTC. Its protein is CASSYKLYGYTF.

This chain joins TRBV27 and TRBJ2-3; 10 bases align to TRBD1. The germline CDR1 and CDR2 sequences are MNHEY and SMNVEV (reference sequence). The V segment lost 7 bases and the J segment 3 bases; nucleotides outside the gene matches: 4. This CDR3 spans 14 amino acids. CDR3 bases: TGTGCCAGCACACCGGGACAGGGGACAGATACGCAGTATTTT. It encodes CASTPGQGTDTQYF.

This chain links TRBV7-3 with TRBJ2-7, with TRBD1 matching over 9 bases. With V trimmed by 6 bases and J by 2 bases, 5 bases remained unmatched. CDR1 is SGHTA and CDR2 is FQGTGA in the germline V gene. The CDR3 totals 14 residues. CDR3 sequence reads: CASRTDRGTYEQYF. The CDR3 DNA follows: TGTGCCAGCAGGACCGACAGGGGGACCTACGAGCAGTACTTC.

V and J are TRBV5-4 and TRBJ1-2; no clear D. The CDR3 runs to 14 residues. The V end lost 0 bases, the J end lost 5 bases, and 11 bases lay between the germline ends. Germline lookup yields CDR1 SGHNT and CDR2 YYREEE (reference sequence). As DNA, the CDR3 is TGTGCCAGCAGCTTGGGTCCCAACATTTATGGCTACACCTTC. It specifies CASSLGPNIYGYTF.

This clone appeared a single time. The chain employs TRBV9 and TRBJ1-2; 8 bases are shared with TRBD1. This CDR3 contains 14 residues. Unmatched junction bases numbered 5, after V lost 4 bases and J lost 3 bases. Germline V gene sequence: CDR1 SGDLS, CDR2 YYNGEE. CDR3 DNA sequence: TGTGCCAGCAGCCCATTACAGGGGGACTATGGCTACACCTTC. It codes for CASSPLQGDYGYTF.

The V call is TRBV10-3, the J call TRBJ1-1; maybe TRBD1 (6 bases). The CDR3 has 12 amino acids. V was shortened by 7 bases and J by 1 base, with 7 bases between the two germline ends. CDR1 and CDR2 (germline): ENHRY, SYGVKD. The CDR3 sequence is CAITGANTEAFF. The CDR3 region has the DNA TGTGCCATCACAGGGGCGAACACTGAAGCTTTCTTT.

The gene calls are TRBV6-1 and TRBJ1-4; D possibly corresponds to TRBD1 (5 bases). Trimming removed 2 bases from V and 8 bases from J, with 18 bases in between. The CDR3 sequence is 16 residues long. Germline CDR1 MNHNS, CDR2 SASEGT. The CDR3 spells CASSESMAGNTEKLFF. The CDR3, as DNA: TGTGCCAGCAGTGAATCCATGGCAGGGAACACCGAAAAACTGTTTTTT.

CDR3 nucleotides: TGCGCCAGCAGCGGATGGCTAGCGGGGGGGACAGATACGCAGTATTTT. Translated: CASSGWLAGGTDTQYF. The V gene is TRBV5-1, the J gene TRBJ2-3, with TRBD2 matching over 12 bases. Germline V gives CDR1 SGHRS, CDR2 YFSETQ. The J segment lost 3 bases and the V segment lost 4 bases, leaving 6 bases of the junction unmatched. The CDR3 has 16 residues. Full variable domain (missing parts from reference TRBV5-1 and TRBJ2-3): KAGVTQTPRYLIKTRGQQVTLSCSPISGHRSVSWYQQTPGQGLQFLFEYFSETQRNKGNFPGRFSGRQFSNSRSEMNVSTLELGDSALYLCASSGWLAGGTDTQYFGPGTRLTVL.

The chain recombines TRBV28 with TRBJ2-5; a possible D gene is TRBD1 (8 bases). Trimming cost V 3 bases and J 5 bases, with 22 bases left between them. CDR1 is MDHEN, CDR2 SYDVKM, per germline. The CDR3 has 17 residues. The CDR3 DNA follows: TGTGCCAGCAGTTTCCCCCTTACCGACAGGGGAGGGGAGACCCAGTACTTC. Its protein is CASSFPLTDRGGETQYF.

Concerning this clone: Different DNA sequences within this sample yield the same CDR3. The gene calls are TRBV9 and TRBJ2-7; TRBD1 matches 10 bases. The germline V gene encodes CDR1 SGDLS and CDR2 YYNGEE. The length of the CDR3 is 14 residues. Trimming cost V 2 bases and J 2 bases; bases outside gene matches: 1. DNA of the CDR3: TGTGCCAGCAGCGTCGGACAGGGGGCCTACGAGCAGTACTTC. It encodes CASSVGQGAYEQYF.

The chain couples TRBV19 to TRBJ2-3; D may be TRBD2 (6 bases). Trimming removed 5 bases from V and 3 bases from J, with 15 bases in between. Germline CDR1 reads LNHDA; CDR2 reads SQIVND (reference sequence). The CDR3 spans 15 residues. The CDR3: CASSAGPPGTDTQYF. The CDR3 DNA is TGTGCCAGTAGTGCGGGACCCCCCGGGACAGATACGCAGTATTTT.

The chain is built from TRBV7-8 and TRBJ1-2, with 8 positions matching TRBD1. Trimming cost V 5 bases and J 9 bases; bases outside gene matches: 5. The CDR3 has 12 residues. Germline lookup yields CDR1 SGHVS and CDR2 FQNEAQ. The CDR3 sequence: CASSPDRASYTF. In nucleotides, the CDR3 is TGTGCCAGCAGCCCGGACAGGGCAAGCTACACCTTC.

The chain links TRBV7-8 to TRBJ2-1, with a possible D match to TRBD2 (6 bases). Germline V gives CDR1 SGHVS, CDR2 FQNEAQ. Trimming shortened V by 1 base and J by 8 bases, and 9 bases separated the two germline ends. The CDR3 runs to 13 residues. The CDR3, as DNA: TGTGCCAGCAGCTTAGGTTGGGGGGATGAGCAGTTCTTC. Translated: CASSLGWGDEQFF.

This clone has just one count. Written as DNA, the CDR3 is TGCGCCAGCAGCCCCAATGATTCACCCCTCCACTTT. It is translated as CASSPNDSPLHF. The genes are TRBV5-1 and TRBJ1-6; D unclear. The ends were cut back, 4 bases at V and 8 bases at J, with 7 bases in the middle. The CDR3 loop spans 12 amino acids. Germline V gene data show CDR1 as SGHRS and CDR2 as YFSETQ. Supplemented by reference TRBV5-1 and TRBJ1-6, the full variable domain reads KAGVTQTPRYLIKTRGQQVTLSCSPISGHRSVSWYQQTPGQGLQFLFEYFSETQRNKGNFPGRFSGRQFSNSRSEMNVSTLELGDSALYLCASSPNDSPLHFGNGTRLTVT.

CDR3 amino acids: CASRHGAGADEQYF. CDR3 nucleotide sequence: TGTGCCAGCAGGCACGGGGCAGGGGCGGACGAGCAGTACTTC. The genes are TRBV6-6 and TRBJ2-7; possibly TRBD1 for D (6 bases). The V end lost 6 bases, the J end lost 5 bases, and 17 bases lay between the germline ends. CDR1 and CDR2 (germline): MNHNY, SVGAGI (reference sequence). The CDR3 covers 14 residues.

This chain joins TRBV19 and TRBJ1-1; D may be TRBD1 (5 bases). The ends were cut back, 5 bases at V and 6 bases at J, with 19 bases in the middle. This CDR3 is 15 amino acids long. CDR1 is LNHDA and CDR2 is SQIVND in the germline V gene (reference sequence). For the CDR3, the DNA is TGTGCCAGTAGTCCCTGGGGGGGAATATCGGCTGAAGCTTTCTTT. Translation gives CASSPWGGISAEAFF.

This chain connects TRBV18 to TRBJ2-1, with 8 nucleotides matching TRBD2. CDR1 is KGHSH and CDR2 is LQKENI in the germline V gene. The V gene end was trimmed by 4 bases and the J gene end by 9 bases; junction bases not matched to a gene: 14. The CDR3 runs 16 residues. CDR3 protein: CASSQLTGTRLSEQFF. The CDR3 nucleotides read TGTGCCAGCTCACAACTCACCGGGACTAGACTTAGTGAGCAGTTCTTC.

This clone occurred many times. The chain links TRBV5-1 to TRBJ1-2; D unresolved. The V gene lost 2 bases and the J gene lost 4 bases, with 6 bases spanning the gap. Germline CDR1 SGHRS, CDR2 YFSETQ. The CDR3 runs 12 residues. The CDR3 DNA reads TGCGCCAGCAGCTTAGAGGGCTATGGCTACACCTTC. The encoded protein is CASSLEGYGYTF.

The rearrangement links TRBV6-5 to TRBJ1-2; tentatively, D is TRBD1 (6 bases). Trimming took off 5 bases at V and 6 bases at J, with 13 bases between the two ends. There are 13 residues in the CDR3. Germline V gene lookup returns CDR1 MNHEY and CDR2 SVGAGI. For the CDR3, the DNA is TGTGCCAGCAGTCCCCACAGGGTGGATGGCTACACCTTC. It specifies CASSPHRVDGYTF.

The chain joins TRBV5-4 to TRBJ1-2; 8 nucleotides agree with TRBD1. With 4 bases clipped from V and 4 bases from J, the junction kept 6 bases outside the gene matches. CDR3 length equals 14 residues. The germline gives CDR1 SGHNT, CDR2 YYREEE (reference sequence). The DNA for the CDR3 is TGTGCCAGCAGCAACCGGGACAGGATCTATGGCTACACCTTC. Translating gives CASSNRDRIYGYTF.

The chain joins TRBV18 to TRBJ2-7; TRBD1 might be the D (5 bases). The ends were cut back, 2 bases at V and 0 bases at J, with 14 bases in the middle. The CDR3 runs to 16 residues. The germline V gene encodes CDR1 KGHSH and CDR2 LQKENI. In DNA, the CDR3 is TGTGCCAGCTCACCAGTACAGGAAGCTAGCTCCTACGAGCAGTACTTC. As protein: CASSPVQEASSYEQYF.

V and J are TRBV4-1 and TRBJ1-4; the match to TRBD1 covers 9 bases. J was trimmed by 11 bases and V by 0 bases; bases with no gene match: 10. The CDR3 sequence is 16 residues long. The V gene's germline CDR1 is MGHRA and CDR2 YSYEKL. In nucleotides, the CDR3 is TGCGCCAGCAGCCAAGATCTAAGACAGGGGGATAGGAAACTGTTTTTT. As protein: CASSQDLRQGDRKLFF.

The V and J genes are TRBV5-1 and TRBJ1-2, with D uncertain. The ends were cut back, 1 base at V and 7 bases at J, with 14 bases in the middle. The germline CDR1 and CDR2 sequences are SGHRS and YFSETQ. The CDR3 covers 14 residues. CDR3: CASSLPKSSGGYTF. The CDR3, as DNA: TGCGCCAGCAGCTTGCCTAAAAGTTCTGGTGGCTACACCTTC.

V gene TRBV2 combines with J gene TRBJ1-2, with D perhaps TRBD1 (6 bases). This CDR3 contains 13 residues. Per the germline V gene, CDR1 is SNHLY and CDR2 is FYNNEI. The V end was cut by 6 bases, the J end by 3 bases, with 11 bases between. The CDR3 region is CASRGEGDYGYTF. CDR3 DNA: TGTGCCAGCAGGGGAGAGGGGGACTATGGCTACACCTTC.

The chain recombines TRBV25-1 with TRBJ2-7, with 7 bases aligning to TRBD1. Germline V gene data show CDR1 as MGHDK and CDR2 as SYGVNS. V shed 1 base, J shed 4 bases, and the junction held 4 bases outside the gene matches. This CDR3 is built from 14 residues. For the CDR3, the DNA is TGTGCCAGCAGTGAATCTGGCAGGGGGTACGAGCAGTACTTC. Translation gives CASSESGRGYEQYF.

The rearrangement uses TRBV9 and TRBJ1-2, with 10 bases lining up with TRBD1. Unmatched junction bases numbered 11, after V lost 5 bases and J lost 10 bases. Per germline, CDR1 SGDLS and CDR2 YYNGEE. The CDR3 contains 14 residues. The CDR3 loop is CASSLTVGTGDYTF. CDR3 DNA sequence: TGTGCCAGCAGTCTTACGGTCGGGACAGGGGACTACACCTTC.